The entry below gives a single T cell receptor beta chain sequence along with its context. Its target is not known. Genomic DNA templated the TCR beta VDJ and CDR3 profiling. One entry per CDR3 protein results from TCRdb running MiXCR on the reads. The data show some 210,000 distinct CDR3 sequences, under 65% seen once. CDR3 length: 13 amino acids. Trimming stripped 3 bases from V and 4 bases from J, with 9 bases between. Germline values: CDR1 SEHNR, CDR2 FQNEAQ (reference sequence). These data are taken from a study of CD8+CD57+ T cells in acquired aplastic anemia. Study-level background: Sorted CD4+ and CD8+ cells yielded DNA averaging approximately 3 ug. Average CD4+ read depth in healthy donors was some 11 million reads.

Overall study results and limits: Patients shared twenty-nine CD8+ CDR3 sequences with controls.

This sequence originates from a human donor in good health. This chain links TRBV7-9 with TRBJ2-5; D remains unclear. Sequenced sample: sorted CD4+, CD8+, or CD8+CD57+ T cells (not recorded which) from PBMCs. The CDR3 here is CASSLLFPETQYF. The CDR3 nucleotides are TGTGCCAGCAGCTTGTTATTCCCAGAGACCCAGTACTTC.